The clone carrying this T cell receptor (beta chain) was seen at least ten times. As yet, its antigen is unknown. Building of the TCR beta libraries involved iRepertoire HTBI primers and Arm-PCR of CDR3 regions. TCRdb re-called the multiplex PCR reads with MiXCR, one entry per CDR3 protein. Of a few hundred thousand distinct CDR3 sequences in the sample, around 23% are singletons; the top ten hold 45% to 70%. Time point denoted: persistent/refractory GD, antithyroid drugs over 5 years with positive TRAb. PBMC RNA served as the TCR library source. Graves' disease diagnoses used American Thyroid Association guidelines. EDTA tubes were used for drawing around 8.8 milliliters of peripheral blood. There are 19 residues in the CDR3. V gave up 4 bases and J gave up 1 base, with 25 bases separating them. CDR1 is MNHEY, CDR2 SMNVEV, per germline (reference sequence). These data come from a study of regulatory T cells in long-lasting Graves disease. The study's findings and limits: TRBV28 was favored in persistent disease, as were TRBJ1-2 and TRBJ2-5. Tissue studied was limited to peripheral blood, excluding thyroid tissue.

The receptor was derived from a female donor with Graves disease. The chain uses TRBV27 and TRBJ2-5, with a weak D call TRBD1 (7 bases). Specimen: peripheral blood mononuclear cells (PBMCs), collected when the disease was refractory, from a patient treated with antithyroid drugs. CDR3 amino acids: CASSSRRRGLKRVQETQYF. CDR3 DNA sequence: TGTGCCAGCAGTTCCCGGCGGAGGGGGCTCAAGCGGGTCCAAGAGACCCAGTACTTC.